Shown below are 22 T cell receptor beta chains from a single sample sequenced in a study of blood T cell repertoires in COVID-19. The method was immunoSEQ multiplex PCR; TCRdb's version includes in-frame clones alone and lacks a portion of them. The sample yields approximately 180,000 clones, 60% to 80% seen once. The specimen sequenced was PBMCs or T cells enriched from blood (not recorded which). Receptor source: a woman aged 45-60 years who had recovered from COVID-19.

The CDR3 loop is CASSQVGQTTDTQYF. CDR3 bases: TGCGCCAGCAGCCAAGTGGGACAGACCACAGATACGCAGTATTTT. This chain links TRBV4-1 with TRBJ2-3, with 7 bases lining up with TRBD1. The length of the CDR3 is 15 residues. Germline V lookup: CDR1 MGHRA, CDR2 YSYEKL. The V gene end was trimmed by 1 base and the J gene end by 2 bases; junction bases not matched to a gene: 3.

This chain joins TRBV27 and TRBJ1-2, with D possibly being TRBD1 (5 bases). CDR1 is MNHEY and CDR2 is SMNVEV in the germline V gene (reference sequence). Trimming took 6 bases from V and 4 from J, leaving 18 bases between them. CDR3 length: 15 amino acids. The CDR3 DNA sequence: TGTGCCAGCAGGTTGGAGGGGAAGGGCTTCTATGGCTACACCTTC. It encodes CASRLEGKGFYGYTF.

The chain combines TRBV9 with TRBJ2-1, with 9 positions matching TRBD2. J gave up 7 bases and V 0 bases, and 8 bases lay outside the gene matches. In germline, CDR1 is SGDLS, CDR2 YYNGEE. The CDR3 sequence is 16 residues long. Here the CDR3 reads CASSVVLAGEGNEQFF. The DNA for the CDR3 is TGTGCCAGCAGCGTAGTCTTAGCGGGAGAAGGAAATGAGCAGTTCTTC.

The V gene is TRBV6-5, the J gene TRBJ1-5; the D is unclear. V dropped 6 bases and J dropped 0 bases, with 12 bases sitting between them. In germline, CDR1 is MNHEY, CDR2 SVGAGI. The CDR3 runs to 15 residues. CDR3 DNA sequence: TGTGCCAGCAGATCGCGGGAGGATAGCAATCAGCCCCAGCATTTT. Translated, it gives CASRSREDSNQPQHF.

The table lists this clone with a few counts. Written as DNA, the CDR3 is TGTGCCAGCAGCTTTGGGGCCGACCCCCACTATGGCTACACCTTC. Translated: CASSFGADPHYGYTF. The genes are TRBV7-9 and TRBJ1-2; D possibly corresponds to TRBD1 (5 bases). CDR3 length: 15 residues. V lost 3 bases to trimming and J lost 3 bases, with 14 bases between them. CDR1 and CDR2 (germline): SEHNR, FQNEAQ (reference sequence). The full variable domain, with the rest looked up from reference TRBV7-9 and TRBJ1-2, is DTGVSQNPRHKITKRGQNVTFRCDPISEHNRLYWYRQTLGQGPEFLTYFQNEAQLEKSRLLSDRFSAERPKGSFSTLEIQRTEQGDSAMYLCASSFGADPHYGYTFGSGTRLTVV.

The chain employs TRBV13 and TRBJ1-2; no clear D gene. The CDR3 extends over 12 amino acids. V lost 0 bases to trimming and J lost 6 bases, with 5 bases between them. Germline V lookup: CDR1 PRHDT, CDR2 FYEKMQ (reference sequence). CDR3 sequence (DNA): TGTGCCAGCAGCTTAGGCCGGGATGGCTACACCTTC. Amino acids: CASSLGRDGYTF.

This clone appeared once. V gene TRBV14 combines with J gene TRBJ2-2; D is perhaps TRBD2 (5 bases). The germline V gene has CDR1 SGHDN and CDR2 FVKESK. V lost 2 bases and J 1 base, leaving 11 bases between the germline ends. The CDR3 spans 16 residues. The CDR3 sequence is CASSQHLGVNTGELFF. DNA of the CDR3: TGTGCCAGCAGCCAACATCTGGGAGTGAACACCGGGGAGCTGTTTTTT.

The chain links TRBV30 to TRBJ2-5, with TRBD2 identical over 7 bases. The CDR3 is 12 amino acids. CDR1 and CDR2 (germline): GTSNPN, SVGIG (reference sequence). Trimming took 5 bases from V and 2 from J; bases not matched to a gene: 2. The CDR3 loop is CAWERGQETQYF. The CDR3 nucleotides are TGTGCCTGGGAGCGGGGACAAGAGACCCAGTACTTC.

This clone was seen more than once but under ten times. The chain couples TRBV15 to TRBJ2-3; D is undetermined. V was trimmed by 1 base and J by 4 bases, leaving 12 bases between them. There are 15 residues in the CDR3. Germline assignment: CDR1 LNHNV and CDR2 YYDKDF (reference sequence). This chain's CDR3 is CATSRATRPADTQYF. In DNA, the CDR3 is TGTGCCACCAGCAGAGCCACTCGTCCGGCAGATACGCAGTATTTT. The complete variable domain, with remaining parts taken from reference TRBV15 and TRBJ2-3, reads DAMVIQNPRYQVTQFGKPVTLSCSQTLNHNVMYWYQQKSSQAPKLLFHYYDKDFNNEADTPDNFQSRRPNTSFCFLDIRSPGLGDTAMYLCATSRATRPADTQYFGPGTRLTVL.

This sequence joins TRBV11-1 and TRBJ2-7, with TRBD1 matching 9 bases. The CDR3 runs 14 residues. Trimming cost V 2 bases and J 4 bases; bases outside gene matches: 3. CDR1 is SGHAT and CDR2 is FQDESV in the germline V gene (reference sequence). CDR3 loop: CASSLQDRGYEQYF. CDR3 nucleotides: TGTGCCAGCAGCTTACAGGACAGGGGTTACGAGCAGTACTTC.

The chain links TRBV6-5 to TRBJ1-5; a possible D gene is TRBD1 (6 bases). The ends were cut back, 7 bases at V and 6 bases at J, with 13 bases in the middle. The CDR3 has 13 amino acids. The germline CDR1 and CDR2 sequences are MNHEY and SVGAGI. The chain's CDR3 is CASIGTGSQPQHF. In nucleotides, the CDR3 is TGTGCCAGCATTGGAACAGGGAGTCAGCCCCAGCATTTT.

CDR3 sequence (DNA): TGCGCCAGCAGCTTTGGCGGGAGAGGGTACGAGCAGTACTTC. This translates into CASSFGGRGYEQYF. The genes are TRBV5-1 and TRBJ2-7; 7 bases are a match to TRBD2. Germline V gene lookup returns CDR1 SGHRS and CDR2 YFSETQ. CDR3 length: 14 residues. V was pared by 2 bases and J by 4 bases, with 6 bases of the junction left unmatched.

This clone showed up just once. This rearrangement joins TRBV2 to TRBJ2-1; 12 nucleotides match TRBD2. The V and J ends lost 4 bases and 9 bases, in that order; junction bases with no gene match: 10. The CDR3 is 16 residues long. CDR1 is SNHLY, CDR2 FYNNEI, per germline. The CDR3 loop is CASSGPTSGGLGEQFF. The CDR3 DNA is TGTGCCAGCAGTGGACCGACTAGCGGGGGACTCGGTGAGCAGTTCTTC.

The gene calls are TRBV6-2 or TRBV6-3 and TRBJ2-7, with a weak D call TRBD2 (5 bases). CDR3 length equals 15 residues. The ends were cut back, 2 bases at V and 0 bases at J, with 11 bases in the middle. Germline lookup yields CDR1 MNHEY and CDR2 SVGEGT. The CDR3: CASSYEGTSSYEQYF. The CDR3 DNA sequence: TGTGCCAGCAGTTACGAGGGCACCAGCTCCTACGAGCAGTACTTC.

V usage is TRBV3-1 (or the pseudogene TRBV3-2) and J usage is TRBJ2-3, with 10 bases fitting TRBD2. Germline V lookup: CDR1 LGHDT, CDR2 YNNKEL (reference sequence). After removal of 1 base from V and 2 bases from J, the junction contained 9 bases not matched to a gene. CDR3 size: 18 residues. CDR3: CASSQVTGSGGFTDTQYF. CDR3 DNA sequence: TGTGCCAGCAGCCAAGTAACGGGTAGCGGGGGGTTCACAGATACGCAGTATTTT.

V usage is TRBV5-1 and J usage is TRBJ1-1; tentative D call: TRBD1 (5 bases). This CDR3 has 14 amino acids. Germline CDR1 reads SGHRS; CDR2 reads YFSETQ. With 4 bases removed from V and 0 bases from J, the gap between germline ends came to 10 bases. CDR3 residues: CASSPPGMNTEAFF. In DNA, the CDR3 is TGCGCCAGCAGCCCCCCAGGGATGAACACTGAAGCTTTCTTT.

V and J are TRBV6-5 and TRBJ2-1, with TRBD2 matching over 12 bases. The CDR3 spans 15 residues. CDR1 and CDR2 (germline): MNHEY, SVGAGI. Trimming removed 6 bases from V and 8 bases from J; junction bases left unmatched: 8. This chain's CDR3 is CASSYLAGGFDEQFF. The CDR3 DNA reads as TGTGCCAGCAGCTACCTAGCGGGAGGGTTCGATGAGCAGTTCTTC.

The chain combines TRBV6-6 with TRBJ1-3; 7 bases are a match to TRBD1. The germline V gene encodes CDR1 MNHNY and CDR2 SVGAGI (reference sequence). The CDR3 covers 15 residues. V trimming: 2 bases; J trimming: 1 base; junction bases outside the gene matches: 2. The CDR3 coding sequence is TGTGCCAGCAGTTACGAGGGGGCGTCTGGAAACACCATATATTTT. Its translation is CASSYEGASGNTIYF.

The rearrangement links TRBV23-1 to TRBJ2-7; 11 nucleotides align to TRBD2. TRBV23-1 is placed among ORFs of uncertain function. The ends lost 1 base at V and 1 base at J; junction bases unmatched: 12. The CDR3 has 19 residues. The CDR3: CASSQCSGTSGLLSYEQYF. CDR3 coding DNA: TGCGCCAGCAGTCAATGCTCCGGGACTAGCGGCCTCTTATCCTACGAGCAGTACTTC.

The chain couples TRBV29-1 to TRBJ1-2, with D perhaps matching TRBD1 (6 bases). The CDR3 loop spans 12 amino acids. Germline V gene data show CDR1 as SQVTM and CDR2 as ANQGSEA. Deletions cut 6 bases from V and 0 bases from J, with 8 bases between. The CDR3 region has the DNA TGCAGCGTCCGGGACACTAACTATGGCTACACCTTC. Amino acids: CSVRDTNYGYTF.

The CDR3 DNA follows: TGCGCCAGCAGCGGGACTGGACTAGCGGGTGCAGATACGCAGTATTTT. Translated: CASSGTGLAGADTQYF. The chain uses TRBV10-1 and TRBJ2-3; 11 bases match TRBD2. The CDR3 has 16 residues. V trimming: 6 bases; J trimming: 4 bases; junction bases outside the gene matches: 9. Germline assignment: CDR1 WNHNN and CDR2 SYGVQD (reference sequence).

The genes are TRBV28 and TRBJ1-1; TRBD1 aligns across 7 bases. The germline V gene has CDR1 MDHEN and CDR2 SYDVKM. The CDR3 runs to 15 residues. Losses at the gene ends were 6 bases for V and 3 bases for J; bases not matched to a gene: 10. CDR3 region: CASRSPDRAHTEAFF. CDR3 bases: TGTGCCAGCAGATCCCCAGACAGGGCCCACACTGAAGCTTTCTTT.